The rows below give T cell receptor beta chains drawn from one sample of a study of blood T cell repertoires in COVID-19. Sequenced by immunoSEQ multiplex PCR; TCRdb stores in-frame clones only, minus some. The sample gives some 210,000 clones, approximately 80% of which show up once; about 10% is in the top ten. The sequenced sample consisted of PBMCs or T cells enriched from blood (not recorded which). The source of these receptors is a middle-aged man who had recovered from COVID-19. The conserved cysteine and the conserved F or W are not part of the CDR3 here. Fields, in order: J gene, clone size, V gene, CDR3 protein. A row's size may be missing; if present it is once, few, many or a size class.

TRBJ2-1	once	TRBV7-3	ASSVDSSSYNEQF
TRBJ1-2	.	TRBV7-9	ASSLEGGLYGYT
TRBJ1-5	.	TRBV11-3	ASSLRDRSNQPQH
TRBJ1-1	once	TRBV7-6	ASSRGKVTEAF
TRBJ2-4	.	TRBV10-3	AISEGAGQVNIQY
TRBJ2-5	.	TRBV3-1/TRBV3-2	ASSQDTRGGGETQY
TRBJ2-5	.	TRBV18	ASSRGNQETQY
TRBJ2-2	.	TRBV25-1	ASSEYPVPQSNTGELF
TRBJ1-5	.	TRBV27	ASSSGQVNQPQH
TRBJ1-5	.	TRBV7-8	ASSSKTGLQNQPQH
TRBJ1-2	.	TRBV2	ASTIRQSGDYGYT
TRBJ1-5	.	TRBV4-1	ASSQDPGGWNQPQH
TRBJ1-2	.	TRBV3-1/TRBV3-2	ASTYRDKQGYT
TRBJ1-2	.	TRBV7-9	ASSFVRGDGYT
TRBJ1-2	.	TRBV27	ASSLWGTGGYT
TRBJ2-7	.	TRBV6-6	ASSYSAQTYEQY
TRBJ2-7	.	TRBV6-5	ASAGYPSYEQY
TRBJ2-1	.	TRBV7-8	ASSIQGGQVYNEQF
TRBJ1-4	few	TRBV25-1	ASSVAGKEKLF
TRBJ1-6	.	TRBV27	ASSDRSSYNSPLH
TRBJ1-2	.	TRBV15	ATSRGAGQSYGYT
TRBJ1-4	.	TRBV3-1/TRBV3-2	ASSPPHAGGEKLF
TRBJ2-1	.	TRBV6-2/TRBV6-3	ASSYNPDFRF
TRBJ2-3	.	TRBV2	ASIRDLHTDTQY
TRBJ1-1	few	TRBV6-5	ASSPGLGMNTEAF
TRBJ1-2	.	TRBV6-5	ASRQGLEGGYT
TRBJ1-2	.	TRBV6-5	ASSRDLDRAVGYT
TRBJ1-1	.	TRBV7-9	ASSSRADRPSLGEAF
TRBJ2-5	.	TRBV3-1/TRBV3-2	ASSRRLGPGETQY
TRBJ1-1	few	TRBV30	AWRGGNLGAF
TRBJ2-2	.	TRBV11-2	ASMRERGNTGELF
TRBJ2-2	.	TRBV7-6	ASSPGPTGGYTGELF
TRBJ1-4	.	TRBV18	ASSREAGATNEKLF
TRBJ1-5	.	TRBV6-1	ASSEGRVGPQH
TRBJ1-1	.	TRBV12-3/TRBV12-4	ASSSRTEKAF
TRBJ1-2	.	TRBV15	ATSRDWGSLYGYT
TRBJ2-5	.	TRBV5-4	ASSPWGWEAQY
TRBJ1-2	.	TRBV13	ASSSTGEEDYGYT
TRBJ2-7	.	TRBV6-5	ASSPGTGYEQY
TRBJ2-7	.	TRBV3-1/TRBV3-2	ASSSSGLATYEQY
TRBJ2-2	.	TRBV4-1	ASSLDSGTGELF
TRBJ1-1	.	TRBV7-2	ASSPGQIMNTEAF
TRBJ2-5	once	TRBV19	ASSIDGAAETQY
TRBJ2-5	.	TRBV6-5	ASSYGGSRETQY
TRBJ1-3	once	TRBV12-5	ASGLVLTGSSGNTIY
TRBJ2-2	few	TRBV18	ASSLDRVELF
TRBJ2-7	.	TRBV18	ASSSGTGSLY
TRBJ2-3	.	TRBV7-9	ASSPNGGDTQY
TRBJ2-2	.	TRBV2	ASSGQGTGELF
TRBJ2-5	once	TRBV2	ASRSGLAGFEETQY
TRBJ1-5	.	TRBV10-2	ASRGGGNQPQH
TRBJ2-2	.	TRBV7-3	ASSPTATNTGELF
TRBJ2-7	.	TRBV3-1/TRBV3-2	ASSQRRQGISYEQY
TRBJ1-1	.	TRBV24-1	ATSSGTTTMNTEAF
TRBJ2-1	few	TRBV9	ASSRDPGTSGNEQF